This T cell receptor (beta chain) was retrieved from a study of blood T cell repertoires in COVID-19. Study-level information: The origin of the acute and convalescent COVID-19 samples was the United States, Italy and Spain. The analysed material was cDNA or gDNA that came from T cells, B-cell-depleted T cells, or PBMCs.

Per the original data handling: Estimated nucleated cell counts came from reference gene primer amplification. The repertoire was sequenced with immunoSEQ multiplex PCR; TCRdb's copy has only in-frame clones and lacks some. V and J calls and clone size come straight from that table; D and trimming were deduced from the DNA. The table has 100,000 or so clones, 75% to 85% seen once; the top ten hold approximately 22%. Material: peripheral blood. The TCR was taken from a human donor in a cohort sampled during active COVID-19.

CDR3 region: CASSMSGERQPQHF. The CDR3, as DNA: TGTGCCAGTAGTATGTCAGGGGAGCGTCAGCCCCAGCATTTT. The chain uses TRBV19 and TRBJ1-5; tentative D call: TRBD1 (6 bases). The CDR3 loop spans 14 amino acids. V shed 3 bases and J shed 6 bases, with 12 bases lying between them. Per germline, CDR1 LNHDA and CDR2 SQIVND (reference sequence).